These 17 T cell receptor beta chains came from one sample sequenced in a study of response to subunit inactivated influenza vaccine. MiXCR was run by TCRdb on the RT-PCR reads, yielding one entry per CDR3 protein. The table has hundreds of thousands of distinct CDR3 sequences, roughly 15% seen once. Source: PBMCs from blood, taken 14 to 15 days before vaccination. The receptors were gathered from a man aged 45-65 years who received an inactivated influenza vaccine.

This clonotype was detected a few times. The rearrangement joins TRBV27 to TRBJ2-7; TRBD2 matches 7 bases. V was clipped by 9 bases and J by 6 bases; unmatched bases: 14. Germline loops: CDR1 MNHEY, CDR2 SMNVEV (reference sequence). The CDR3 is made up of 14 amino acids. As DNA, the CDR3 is TGTGCCAGTTCTCCGACCGGGACTAAGGTCGAGCAGTACTTC. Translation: CASSPTGTKVEQYF.

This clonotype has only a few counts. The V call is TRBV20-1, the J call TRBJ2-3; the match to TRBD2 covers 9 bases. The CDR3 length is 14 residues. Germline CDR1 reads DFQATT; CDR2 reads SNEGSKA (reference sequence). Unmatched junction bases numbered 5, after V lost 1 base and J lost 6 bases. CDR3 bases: TGCAGTGCTAGAGTGGCTAGCGGGGCGGATACGCAGTATTTT. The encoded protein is CSARVASGADTQYF.

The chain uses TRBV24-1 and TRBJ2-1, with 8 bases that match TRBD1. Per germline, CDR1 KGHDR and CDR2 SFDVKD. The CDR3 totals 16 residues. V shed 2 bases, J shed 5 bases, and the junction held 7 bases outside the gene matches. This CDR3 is CATSDSRQGINNEQFF. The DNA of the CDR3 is TGTGCCACCAGTGATTCAAGACAGGGGATAAACAATGAGCAGTTCTTC.

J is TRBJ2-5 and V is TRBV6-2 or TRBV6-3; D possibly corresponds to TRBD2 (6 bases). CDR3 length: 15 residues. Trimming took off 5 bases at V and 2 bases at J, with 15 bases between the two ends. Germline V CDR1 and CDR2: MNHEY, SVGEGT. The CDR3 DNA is TGTGCCAGCAGTCCTCTGGGCGGGGCACAAGAGACCCAGTACTTC. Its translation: CASSPLGGAQETQYF.

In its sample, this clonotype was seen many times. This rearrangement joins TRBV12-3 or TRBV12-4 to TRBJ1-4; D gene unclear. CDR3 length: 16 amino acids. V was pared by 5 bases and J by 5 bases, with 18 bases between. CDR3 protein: CASSLDPGRKNEKLFF. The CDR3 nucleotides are TGTGCCAGCAGTCTGGATCCGGGCCGTAAGAATGAAAAACTGTTTTTT.

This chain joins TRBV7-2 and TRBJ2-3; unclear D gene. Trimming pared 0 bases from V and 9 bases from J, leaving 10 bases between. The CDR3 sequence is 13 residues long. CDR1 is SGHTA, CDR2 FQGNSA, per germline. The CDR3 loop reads CASSLAGPTTQYF. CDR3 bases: TGTGCCAGCAGCTTAGCGGGCCCCACCACGCAGTATTTT. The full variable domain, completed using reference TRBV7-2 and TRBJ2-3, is GAGVSQSPSNKVTEKGKDVELRCDPISGHTALYWYRQSLGQGLEFLIYFQGNSAPDKSGLPSDRFSAERTGGSVSTLTIQRTQQEDSAVYLCASSLAGPTTQYFGPGTRLTVL.

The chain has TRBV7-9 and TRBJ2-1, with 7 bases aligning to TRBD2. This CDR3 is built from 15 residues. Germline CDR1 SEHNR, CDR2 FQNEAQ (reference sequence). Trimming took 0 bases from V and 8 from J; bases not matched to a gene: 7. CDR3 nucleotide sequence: TGTGCCAGCAGCTTAGCACTAGCGACCATGGATGAGCAGTTCTTC. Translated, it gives CASSLALATMDEQFF. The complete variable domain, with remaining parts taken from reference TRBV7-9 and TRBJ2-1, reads DTGVSQNPRHKITKRGQNVTFRCDPISEHNRLYWYRQTLGQGPEFLTYFQNEAQLEKSRLLSDRFSAERPKGSFSTLEIQRTEQGDSAMYLCASSLALATMDEQFFGPGTRLTVL.

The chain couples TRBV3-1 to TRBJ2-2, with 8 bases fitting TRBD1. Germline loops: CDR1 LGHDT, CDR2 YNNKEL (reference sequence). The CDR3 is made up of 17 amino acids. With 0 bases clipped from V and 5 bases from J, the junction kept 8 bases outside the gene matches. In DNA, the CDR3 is TGTGCCAGCAGCCAAGAGGGCGTCAGGGGGCGAACCGGGGAGCTGTTTTTT. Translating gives CASSQEGVRGRTGELFF.

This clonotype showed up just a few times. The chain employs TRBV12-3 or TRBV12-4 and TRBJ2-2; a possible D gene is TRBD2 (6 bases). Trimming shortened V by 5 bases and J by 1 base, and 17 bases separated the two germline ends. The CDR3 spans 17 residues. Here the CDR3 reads CASSPPRLAKNTGELFF. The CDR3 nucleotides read TGTGCCAGCAGTCCTCCGCGGCTAGCGAAGAACACCGGGGAGCTGTTTTTT.

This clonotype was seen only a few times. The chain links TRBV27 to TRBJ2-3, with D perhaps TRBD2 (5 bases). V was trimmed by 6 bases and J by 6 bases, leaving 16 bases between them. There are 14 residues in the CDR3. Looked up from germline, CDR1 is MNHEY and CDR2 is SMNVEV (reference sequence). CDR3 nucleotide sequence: TGTGCCAGCAGCTTGGACGGGCGGAGGGATACGCAGTATTTT. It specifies CASSLDGRRDTQYF.

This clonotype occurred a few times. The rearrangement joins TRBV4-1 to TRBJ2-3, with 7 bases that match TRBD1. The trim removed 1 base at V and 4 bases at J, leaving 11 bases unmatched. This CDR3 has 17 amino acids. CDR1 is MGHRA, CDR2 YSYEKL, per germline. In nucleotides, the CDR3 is TGCGCCAGCAGCCAAGTGGGTGGGACAGCCGTTCCAGATACGCAGTATTTT. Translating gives CASSQVGGTAVPDTQYF.

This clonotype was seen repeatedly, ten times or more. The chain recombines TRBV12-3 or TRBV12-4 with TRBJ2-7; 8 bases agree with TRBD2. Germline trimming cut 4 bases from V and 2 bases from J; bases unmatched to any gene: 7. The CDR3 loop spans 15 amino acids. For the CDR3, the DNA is TGTGCCAGCAGTTCGGGAGGGAACAACCCCTACGAGCAGTACTTC. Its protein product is CASSSGGNNPYEQYF.

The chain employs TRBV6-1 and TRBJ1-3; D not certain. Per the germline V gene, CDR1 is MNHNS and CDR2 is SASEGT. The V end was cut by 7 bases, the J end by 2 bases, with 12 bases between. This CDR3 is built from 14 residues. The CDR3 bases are TGTGCCAGCATGAAACGGGGTGCTGGAAACACCATATATTTT. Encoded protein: CASMKRGAGNTIYF.

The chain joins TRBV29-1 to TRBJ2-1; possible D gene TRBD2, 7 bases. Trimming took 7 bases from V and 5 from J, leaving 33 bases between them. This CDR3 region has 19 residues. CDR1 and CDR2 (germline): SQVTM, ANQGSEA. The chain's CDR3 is CSAPPVARGGGDGDNEQFF. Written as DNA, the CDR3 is TGCAGCGCCCCCCCCGTGGCCAGAGGGGGGGGGGACGGCGACAATGAGCAGTTCTTC.

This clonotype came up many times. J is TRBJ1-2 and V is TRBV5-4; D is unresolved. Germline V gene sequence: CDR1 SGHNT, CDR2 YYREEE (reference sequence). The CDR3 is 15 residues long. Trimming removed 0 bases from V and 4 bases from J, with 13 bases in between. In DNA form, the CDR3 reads TGTGCCAGCAGCTTGGAGTCAGGACTGCTCTATGGCTACACCTTC. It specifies CASSLESGLLYGYTF.

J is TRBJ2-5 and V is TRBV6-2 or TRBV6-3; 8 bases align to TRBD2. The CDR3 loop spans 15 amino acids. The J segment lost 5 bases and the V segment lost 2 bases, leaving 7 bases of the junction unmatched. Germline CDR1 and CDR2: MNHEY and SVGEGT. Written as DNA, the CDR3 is TGTGCCAGCAGTTACCAGCGGGAGAAGTTGGAGACCCAGTACTTC. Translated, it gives CASSYQREKLETQYF.

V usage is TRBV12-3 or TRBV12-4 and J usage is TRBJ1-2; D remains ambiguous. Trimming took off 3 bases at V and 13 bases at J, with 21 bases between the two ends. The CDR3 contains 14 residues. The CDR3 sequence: CASSLRRQKGVLTF. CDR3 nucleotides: TGTGCCAGCAGTTTGCGAAGGCAGAAAGGTGTTCTCACCTTC.